This TCR beta chain was captured in a study of CD8+CD57+ T cells in acquired aplastic anemia. Findings and limits, study-wide: Almost 30 shared CD8+ CDR3s appeared highly expressed within patients' immunodominant clones. Patient and control CD8+ Simpson's diversity was not significantly different.

Germline values: CDR1 SGHRS, CDR2 YFSETQ. This CDR3 comprises 15 residues. With V trimmed by 4 bases and J by 0 bases, 4 bases remained unmatched. By flow cytometry, patients selected for sequencing had shown an expansion of CD8+CD57+ cells. Blood samples were obtained from patients who had received no prior therapy. The TCR beta profiling, which covered VDJ combination and CDR3 sequence, was carried out using genomic DNA as the template. TCRdb independently ran MiXCR on the reads; one entry per CDR3 protein. The sample lists approximately 130,000 distinct CDR3 sequences; approximately 50% were seen once. Regarding this clonotype: What it binds is not known.

The J gene is TRBJ1-1, the V gene TRBV5-1, with 9 bases aligning to TRBD1. Sequencing input: sorted CD4+, CD8+, or CD8+CD57+ T cells (not recorded which) from PBMCs. This receptor was obtained from a human donor with aplastic anemia. The CDR3 is CASSPGQGLNTEAFF. The CDR3 nucleotides read TGCGCCAGCAGCCCGGGACAGGGCCTGAACACTGAAGCTTTCTTT.